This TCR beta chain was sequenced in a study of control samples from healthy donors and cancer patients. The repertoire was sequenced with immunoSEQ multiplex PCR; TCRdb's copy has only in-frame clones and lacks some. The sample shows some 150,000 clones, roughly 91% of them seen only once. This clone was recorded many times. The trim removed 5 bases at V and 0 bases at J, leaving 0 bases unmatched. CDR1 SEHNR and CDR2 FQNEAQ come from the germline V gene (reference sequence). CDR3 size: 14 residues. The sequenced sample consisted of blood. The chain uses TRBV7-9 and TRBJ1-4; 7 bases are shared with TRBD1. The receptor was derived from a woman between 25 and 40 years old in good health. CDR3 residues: CASSDRATNEKLFF. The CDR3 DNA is TGTGCCAGCAGCGACAGGGCAACTAATGAAAAACTGTTTTTT.